The 15 T cell receptor beta chains below come from one sample, sequenced in a study of blood T cell repertoires in COVID-19. Clones were read by immunoSEQ multiplex PCR, and TCRdb kept only the in-frame ones, dropping some. Altogether fewer than 300,000 clones are present, more than 70% being singletons, with the ten largest covering approximately 6%. Sequencing was done on a sample of peripheral blood. The source of these receptors is an elderly man with acute or convalescent COVID-19.

The rearrangement joins TRBV5-8 to TRBJ2-6; 8 bases match TRBD1. The germline gives CDR1 SGHTS, CDR2 YDEGEE. This CDR3 is built from 17 residues. V dropped 4 bases and J dropped 0; count of bases not matched to a gene: 6. CDR3 sequence reads: CASSRDRRGSGANVLTF. The DNA for the CDR3 is TGTGCCAGCAGCAGGGACAGGAGGGGCTCTGGGGCCAACGTCCTGACTTTC.

For the CDR3, the DNA is TGTGCCAGCAGTTGGACAGCTTTAGGCAATGAAAAACTGTTTTTT. Amino acid sequence: CASSWTALGNEKLFF. This rearrangement joins TRBV6-5 to TRBJ1-4; D perhaps matches TRBD1 (6 bases). This CDR3 is 15 amino acids long. V was pared by 4 bases and J by 5 bases, with 14 bases between. CDR1 is MNHEY, CDR2 SVGAGI, per germline.

The rearrangement uses TRBV7-6 and TRBJ2-7; 11 bases are shared with TRBD2. This CDR3 region has 16 residues. Germline CDR1 reads SGHVS; CDR2 reads FNYEAQ. Trimming at V came to 5 bases and at J to 3 bases, leaving 9 bases not matched to a gene. The CDR3 region has the DNA TGTGCCAGCAGCCCCCAAACGGGACTAGCGGTCTACGAGCAGTACTTC. Translated, it gives CASSPQTGLAVYEQYF.

Written as DNA, the CDR3 is TGCGCCAGCAGCTTAGGACTAGATCTTGAGCAGTTCTTC. This gives the protein CASSLGLDLEQFF. The chain carries TRBV5-1 and TRBJ2-1; 7 bases fit TRBD2. The J segment lost 9 bases and the V segment lost 2 bases, leaving 5 bases of the junction unmatched. The CDR3 is made up of 13 amino acids. Germline V gene lookup returns CDR1 SGHRS and CDR2 YFSETQ.

The chain combines TRBV15 with TRBJ2-7, with a possible D match to TRBD1 (6 bases). The germline V gene encodes CDR1 LNHNV and CDR2 YYDKDF (reference sequence). V was trimmed by 2 bases and J by 4 bases, leaving 15 bases between them. The CDR3 has 15 residues. The CDR3 DNA reads TGTGCCACCAGCAGAAACACCGTCCAGGGGTACGAGCAGTACTTC. It yields the protein CATSRNTVQGYEQYF.

The rearrangement uses TRBV9 and TRBJ2-7; 7 bases align to TRBD1. Germline V gene lookup returns CDR1 SGDLS and CDR2 YYNGEE. The CDR3 sequence is 14 residues long. V was clipped by 2 bases and J by 2 bases; unmatched bases: 4. The CDR3 protein is CASSVGQDPYEQYF. The DNA for the CDR3 is TGTGCCAGCAGCGTTGGACAGGACCCCTACGAGCAGTACTTC.

This clone was seen a single time. CDR3 sequence (DNA): TGTGCCAGCAGTCCCCTAGGAGGGGGCGGGGCCAAAAACATTCAGTACTTC. The encoded protein is CASSPLGGGGAKNIQYF. The genes are TRBV27 and TRBJ2-4; a weak D match, TRBD1 (7 bases). Trimming removed 5 bases at V and 1 base at J, with 18 bases between. Germline V lookup: CDR1 MNHEY, CDR2 SMNVEV (reference sequence). The CDR3 has 17 residues.

This clone was counted between two and nine times. In nucleotides, the CDR3 is TGCGCCAGCAGCACAAGACAGGGGGACGGAACTGAAGCTTTCTTT. This codes for CASSTRQGDGTEAFF. This chain uses TRBV5-1 with TRBJ1-1; 9 bases fit TRBD1. The V gene end was trimmed by 4 bases and the J gene end by 5 bases; junction bases not matched to a gene: 9. From germline, CDR1 is SGHRS and CDR2 YFSETQ. This CDR3 spans 15 amino acids.

The rearrangement uses TRBV6-1 and TRBJ1-6, with D possibly matching TRBD1 (6 bases). The CDR3 runs 16 residues. The V gene lost 2 bases and the J gene lost 7 bases, with 15 bases spanning the gap. Germline V gene lookup returns CDR1 MNHNS and CDR2 SASEGT. CDR3 nucleotides: TGTGCCAGCAGTGAAATTGTCGGGGGGCGGAATTCACCCCTCCACTTT. Its translation: CASSEIVGGRNSPLHF.

The chain is built from TRBV18 and TRBJ2-3; 9 nucleotides agree with TRBD1. Germline assignment: CDR1 KGHSH and CDR2 LQKENI. The V segment lost 3 bases and the J segment 0 bases; nucleotides outside the gene matches: 1. The CDR3 totals 15 residues. The CDR3 is CASSPDRGSTDTQYF. The CDR3 DNA reads as TGTGCCAGCTCACCCGACAGGGGGAGCACAGATACGCAGTATTTT.

The chain combines TRBV5-1 with TRBJ2-3; maybe TRBD1 (6 bases). Deletions cut 5 bases from V and 4 bases from J, with 14 bases between. The CDR3 is 14 amino acids. The V gene's germline CDR1 is SGHRS and CDR2 YFSETQ. The CDR3 sequence is CASRLTGNADTQYF. CDR3 bases: TGCGCCAGCAGGCTAACAGGGAACGCAGATACGCAGTATTTT.

The V call is TRBV5-4, the J call TRBJ2-5; D may be TRBD1 (5 bases). Looked up from germline, CDR1 is SGHNT and CDR2 is YYREEE (reference sequence). This CDR3 contains 14 residues. V was pared by 0 bases and J by 3 bases, with 9 bases between. The CDR3 nucleotides are TGTGCCAGCAGCTTGGAATTCAGGGAAGAGACCCAGTACTTC. Its protein product is CASSLEFREETQYF.

The V call is TRBV28, the J call TRBJ1-6; weak D call: TRBD1 (5 bases). The CDR3 consists of 13 residues. Trimming left V 8 bases short and J 6 bases short, with 11 bases between. The germline gives CDR1 MDHEN, CDR2 SYDVKM. The CDR3 DNA reads TGTGCCAGCCGCATTCAGGGTAATTCACCCCTCCACTTT. Its protein product is CASRIQGNSPLHF. The complete variable domain, with remaining parts taken from reference TRBV28 and TRBJ1-6, reads DVKVTQSSRYLVKRTGEKVFLECVQDMDHENMFWYRQDPGLGLRLIYFSYDVKMKEKGDIPEGYSVSREKKERFSLILESASTNQTSMYLCASRIQGNSPLHFGNGTRLTVT.

This clone was observed a few times. The chain has TRBV6-2 or TRBV6-3 and TRBJ1-2; D perhaps matches TRBD1 (5 bases). Germline lookup yields CDR1 MNHEY and CDR2 SVGEGT. V was trimmed by 2 bases and J by 8 bases, leaving 12 bases between them. The CDR3 runs to 13 residues. As DNA, the CDR3 is TGTGCCAGCAGTTACCTGCGGGGGAAAGGCTACACCTTC. Its protein is CASSYLRGKGYTF.

The chain employs TRBV9 and TRBJ1-5, with no clear D. Germline CDR1 SGDLS, CDR2 YYNGEE. The length of the CDR3 is 14 residues. V dropped 4 bases and J dropped 5 bases, with 13 bases sitting between them. CDR3 residues: CASSPLGGHQPQHF. The CDR3 nucleotides are TGTGCCAGCAGCCCCCTTGGAGGGCATCAGCCCCAGCATTTT.